The rows below give T cell receptor beta chains drawn from one sample of a study of identical twins. Each CDR3 protein gets one entry after TCRdb re-called the 5' RACE reads with MiXCR. The table has 750,000 to 950,000 distinct CDR3 sequences, over 9% seen once. The same sample was also studied in work on yellow fever vaccine responses in identical twins.

Sequenced material: PBMCs. Receptors originate from a woman between 18 and 30 years old in good health. Each CDR3 is given with its conserved first and last residue. The D gene is left open where the match is weak. Only some rows state a clone size, as once, few, many or a class for expanded clones.

V	length	D	J	size	CDR3	DNA
TRBV5-1	15	.	TRBJ2-3	.	CACSLVGGSTDTQYF	TGCGCCTGCAGCTTGGTAGGGGGTAGCACAGATACGCAGTATTTT
TRBV7-3	15	.	TRBJ2-5	.	CASSRGGRLKETQYF	TGTGCCAGCAGCCGGGGTGGACGCCTAAAAGAGACCCAGTACTTC
TRBV12-3/TRBV12-4	15	.	TRBJ2-7	few	CASSLLGDIFNEQYF	TGTGCCAGCAGTTTACTCGGGGACATCTTTAACGAGCAGTACTTC
TRBV5-1	14	.	TRBJ1-1	few	CASSLNSWGTEAFF	TGCGCCAGCAGCTTGAACTCCTGGGGCACTGAAGCTTTCTTT
TRBV5-1	13	.	TRBJ2-2	many	CASSSAITGELFF	TGCGCCAGCAGTTCCGCCATCACCGGGGAGCTGTTTTTT
TRBV15	15	.	TRBJ1-6	.	CATSRDGQPNSPLHF	TGTGCCACCAGCAGAGATGGGCAGCCAAATTCACCCCTCCACTTT
TRBV20-1	16	.	TRBJ2-3	many	CSARPSGGESTDTQYF	TGCAGTGCTAGACCCTCAGGGGGGGAAAGCACAGATACGCAGTATTTT
TRBV2	12	.	TRBJ1-2	.	CASKGRYYGYTF	TGTGCCAGCAAAGGCAGGTACTATGGCTACACCTTC
TRBV6-5	13	.	TRBJ1-1	.	CASSYREGTEAFF	TGTGCCAGCAGTTACAGGGAGGGAACTGAAGCTTTCTTT
TRBV7-9	15	.	TRBJ2-1	.	CASSLVGPSYNEQFF	TGTGCCAGCAGCTTAGTTGGGCCCTCTTACAATGAGCAGTTCTTC
TRBV5-1	14	.	TRBJ1-2	.	CASSFRDPYYGYTF	TGCGCCAGCAGCTTCAGGGACCCTTACTATGGCTACACCTTC
TRBV7-7	15	TRBD2	TRBJ2-1	.	CASSLVAGVYNEQFF	TGTGCCAGCAGCTTAGTGGCGGGGGTATACAATGAGCAGTTCTTC
TRBV7-9	16	TRBD2	TRBJ2-1	few	CASSLSTSGSSREQFF	TGTGCCAGCAGCTTAAGCACTAGCGGGAGTTCTCGTGAGCAGTTCTTC
TRBV7-2	14	.	TRBJ1-5	.	CASSSSGYSQPQHF	TGTGCCAGCAGCTCTTCAGGGTATTCTCAGCCCCAGCATTTT
TRBV2	14	.	TRBJ2-5	.	CASRATDVSGSEYF	TGTGCCAGCAGGGCCACTGACGTTAGCGGATCCGAGTACTTC
TRBV7-2	15	.	TRBJ2-1	many	CASSPEPFSYNEQFF	TGTGCCAGCAGCCCAGAACCTTTCTCCTACAATGAGCAGTTCTTC
TRBV25-1	14	.	TRBJ1-1	many	CASSDSGGLAEAFF	TGTGCCAGCAGTGACAGTGGGGGGCTAGCTGAAGCTTTCTTT
TRBV5-1	17	TRBD2	TRBJ2-3	few	CASSLSSSGAPGHTQYF	TGCGCCAGCAGCTTATCGTCTAGCGGGGCCCCCGGGCATACGCAGTATTTT
TRBV25-1	14	TRBD1	TRBJ2-1	.	CASSGATGHDEQFF	TGTGCCAGCAGTGGGGCGACAGGGCACGATGAGCAGTTCTTC
TRBV28	16	.	TRBJ2-5	.	CASSLLSTSPQETQYF	TGTGCCAGCAGTTTATTGAGCACTAGCCCTCAAGAGACCCAGTACTTC
TRBV24-1	14	TRBD2	TRBJ2-1	few	CATSAQRGINEQFF	TGTGCCACCAGTGCCCAGCGGGGTATCAATGAGCAGTTCTTC
TRBV4-2	16	TRBD2	TRBJ2-5	.	CASSQDRKRGSETQYF	TGTGCCAGCAGCCAAGATCGCAAGCGGGGGTCAGAGACCCAGTACTTC
TRBV5-1	14	.	TRBJ2-3	.	CASSLVGNTDTQYF	TGCGCCAGCAGCTTGGTGGGGAACACAGATACGCAGTATTTT
TRBV29-1	12	.	TRBJ2-2	.	CSVWGSTGELFF	TGCAGCGTTTGGGGCAGCACCGGGGAGCTGTTTTTT
TRBV4-1	13	.	TRBJ2-3	.	CASSQEEGGTQYF	TGCGCCAGCAGCCAAGAAGAAGGAGGTACGCAGTATTTT
TRBV5-1	15	.	TRBJ2-5	few	CASSPGLLAKETQYF	TGCGCCAGCAGCCCGGGACTGCTGGCAAAAGAGACCCAGTACTTC
TRBV6-2/TRBV6-3	13	TRBD2	TRBJ2-1	.	CASKREGLHEQFF	TGTGCCAGCAAGCGGGAGGGCCTACATGAGCAGTTCTTC
TRBV6-5	15	.	TRBJ1-3	.	CASSYYGTPGNTIYF	TGTGCCAGCAGTTACTACGGAACCCCCGGAAACACCATATATTTT
TRBV20-1	17	TRBD2	TRBJ2-7	.	CSASSPSGSGFDYEQYF	TGCAGTGCTAGTAGTCCTAGCGGGAGTGGTTTCGACTACGAGCAGTACTTC
TRBV5-1	14	TRBD1	TRBJ1-2	many	CASSAGGANYGYTF	TGCGCCAGCAGCGCAGGGGGGGCTAACTATGGCTACACCTTC
TRBV12-3/TRBV12-4	14	TRBD1	TRBJ2-1	few	CASRGQDSYNEQFF	TGTGCCAGCAGGGGACAGGACTCCTACAATGAGCAGTTCTTC
TRBV15	15	.	TRBJ2-7	.	CATSRFEGSSYEQYF	TGTGCCACCAGCAGGTTCGAGGGGAGCTCCTACGAGCAGTACTTC
TRBV12-3/TRBV12-4	17	.	TRBJ2-3	.	CACSFDLGGALRDTQYF	TGTGCCTGCAGTTTTGATCTAGGGGGGGCTCTCCGCGATACGCAGTATTTT
TRBV20-1	16	.	TRBJ2-1	.	CSASRRKRSSYNEQFF	TGCAGTGCTAGTCGGCGAAAGAGGAGCTCCTACAATGAGCAGTTCTTC
TRBV5-1	16	TRBD1	TRBJ1-6	few	CASSLGRTGGNSPLHF	TGCGCCAGCAGCTTGGGGCGCACAGGGGGTAATTCACCCCTCCACTTT
TRBV12-3/TRBV12-4	17	.	TRBJ2-1	few	CASSPTLSGSNYNEQFF	TGTGCCAGCAGCCCGACCTTAAGCGGAAGTAACTACAATGAGCAGTTCTTC